Listed below are T cell receptor beta chains from one sample, sequenced in a study of control samples from healthy donors and cancer patients. Using immunoSEQ multiplex PCR, the repertoire was profiled, and TCRdb retains in-frame clones only, with some absent. This sample has 150,000 or so clones, with approximately 94% found just once. The sample was blood. These receptors were collected from a man younger than 30 in good health. The CDR3 runs from the conserved cysteine through the conserved F or W. D genes are given only for firm matches. The size entry is marked missing in some rows and otherwise reads once, few, many or a size class.

D gene	CDR3 length	clone size	V gene	J gene	CDR3 DNA	CDR3 protein
TRBD2	12	-	TRBV30	TRBJ2-7	TGTGCCTGCCTTGCGGGAGCCTACGAGCAGTACTTC	CACLAGAYEQYF
TRBD1	15	-	TRBV10-1	TRBJ1-1	TGCGCCAGCAGTGGGCCCGAACAACAGGGGACTGAAGCTTTCTTT	CASSGPEQQGTEAFF
-	15	once	TRBV5-1	TRBJ2-7	TGCGCCAGCAGGTTGGGCGATTACCTTCTGTACGAGCAGTACTTC	CASRLGDYLLYEQYF
TRBD1	15	-	TRBV11-3	TRBJ1-1	TGTGCCAGCAGCTTAGATCAGGGGGCGAACACTGAAGCTTTCTTT	CASSLDQGANTEAFF
-	12	-	TRBV5-1	TRBJ1-6	TGCGCCAGCAGCCAACCCCCAGGGCCCCTCCACTTT	CASSQPPGPLHF
-	13	-	TRBV15	TRBJ2-7	TGTGCCACCAGCAGAGATCGGGTTTACGAGCAGTACTTC	CATSRDRVYEQYF
TRBD2	15	-	TRBV28	TRBJ2-3	TGTGCCAGCAGTCCCTATAGCGGGAGGACAGATACGCAGTATTTT	CASSPYSGRTDTQYF
-	13	-	TRBV29-1	TRBJ1-5	TGCAGCGTCGAGACAGGATCTAATCAGCCCCAGCATTTT	CSVETGSNQPQHF
TRBD2	11	-	TRBV20-1	TRBJ2-1	TGCAGTGCTAGTGGTAGCGGGATCTTGATCTTC	CSASGSGILIF
-	16	-	TRBV3-1/TRBV3-2	TRBJ1-1	TGTGCCAGCAGCCACACAGGGTCAAGCGTCGAGGGTGAAGCTTTCTTT	CASSHTGSSVEGEAFF
-	13	-	TRBV5-1	TRBJ2-7	TGCGCCAGCGGCGGGGACAGCCCCTACGAGCAGTACTTC	CASGGDSPYEQYF
-	12	-	TRBV12-3/TRBV12-4	TRBJ1-6	TGTGCCAGCAGCACGGACATTCCACCCCTCCACTTT	CASSTDIPPLHF
TRBD2	15	-	TRBV6-2/TRBV6-3	TRBJ2-1	TGTGCCAGCAGTTACGGGATGACTAGCGGGCCTGAGCAGTTCTTC	CASSYGMTSGPEQFF
TRBD1	16	-	TRBV18	TRBJ1-2	TGTGCCAGCTCACATACGGACAGGGGGTTAAAGCCCTCCTACACCTTC	CASSHTDRGLKPSYTF
-	13	-	TRBV7-9	TRBJ2-5	TGTGCCAGCATCCATAGCGAGGAAGAGACCCAGTACTTC	CASIHSEEETQYF
-	14	few	TRBV13	TRBJ1-5	TGTGCCAGCAGCTTCCGGGGAACAGGTCAGCCCCAGCATTTT	CASSFRGTGQPQHF
TRBD2	16	-	TRBV29-1	TRBJ2-1	TGCAGCGTTGAGGGAATTAGCGGGAGGCCGGGCAATGAGCAGTTCTTC	CSVEGISGRPGNEQFF
-	16	-	TRBV19	TRBJ2-2	TGTGCCAGTAGTTTTCGGAGACAGGCCAACACCGGGGAGCTGTTTTTT	CASSFRRQANTGELFF
-	15	-	TRBV4-1	TRBJ1-6	TGCGCCAGCAGCCAAGGGGAACGGTATAATTCACCCCTCCACTTT	CASSQGERYNSPLHF
TRBD1	14	-	TRBV27	TRBJ1-4	TGTGCCAGCAGTATGACAGGGGGCTGGGAAAAACTGTTTTTT	CASSMTGGWEKLFF
TRBD1	14	-	TRBV5-6	TRBJ2-4	TGTGCCAGCAGCCTAATGACAGGGGGGGACATTCAGTACTTC	CASSLMTGGDIQYF
TRBD2	17	once	TRBV3-1/TRBV3-2	TRBJ2-1	TGTGCCAGCAGCCAAGATTTTAGGACTAGCTCCTACAATGAGCAGTTCTTC	CASSQDFRTSSYNEQFF
-	12	-	TRBV9	TRBJ2-7	TGTGCCAGCGGTAACTACACCTACGAGCAGTACTTC	CASGNYTYEQYF
-	14	few	TRBV15	TRBJ2-2	TGTGCCACCAGCACTCGGCTAGAGGCCGGGGAGCTGTTTTTT	CATSTRLEAGELFF
-	12	-	TRBV7-9	TRBJ1-2	TGTGCCAGCAGCCCAGGGCTCGATGGCTACACCTTC	CASSPGLDGYTF
TRBD2	16	-	TRBV24-1	TRBJ2-5	TGTGCCAACACACGACTAGCGGGGGGGCAAATAGAGACCCAGTACTTC	CANTRLAGGQIETQYF
TRBD1	16	-	TRBV7-6	TRBJ2-5	TGTGCCAGCAGCAGTAACAGGGGGCGCGGAGGAGAGACCCAGTACTTC	CASSSNRGRGGETQYF
-	13	-	TRBV5-1	TRBJ1-1	TGCGCCAGCAGCCTAACAATGAACACTGAAGCTTTCTTT	CASSLTMNTEAFF
-	15	-	TRBV6-5	TRBJ2-2	TGTGCCAGCAGTTACAGGGCAGGGGCCACCGGGGAGCTGTTTTTT	CASSYRAGATGELFF
TRBD1	16	-	TRBV7-9	TRBJ2-5	TGTGCCAGCAGCTTATTAGGACAGGGGCGAAGGGAGACCCAGTACTTC	CASSLLGQGRRETQYF
-	15	-	TRBV25-1	TRBJ1-1	TGTGCCAGCAGTGAATGGGGGGGTATGAACACTGAAGCTTTCTTT	CASSEWGGMNTEAFF
TRBD1	16	-	TRBV14	TRBJ1-6	TGTGCCAGCAGCCAGATATCGGGACAGGGGGCCTCACCCCTCCACTTT	CASSQISGQGASPLHF
-	15	-	TRBV7-9	TRBJ1-2	TGTGCCAGCAGCTTATTCCAGACGGGGTTCTATGGCTACACCTTC	CASSLFQTGFYGYTF
-	14	-	TRBV27	TRBJ2-7	TGTGCCAGCAGTTTTAGGGAGGCCTCCTACGAGCAGTACTTC	CASSFREASYEQYF
TRBD2	15	-	TRBV6-4	TRBJ2-1	TGTGCCAGCAGTGACTCGACTAGCGGGAGCAATGAGCAGTTCTTC	CASSDSTSGSNEQFF
-	14	-	TRBV27	TRBJ1-2	TGTGCCAGCAGTTGGGGCAGCGGCAGATATGGCTACACCTTC	CASSWGSGRYGYTF
TRBD1	21	-	TRBV6-4	TRBJ1-3	TGTGCCAGCAGTGACTTGTGGACAGGCACCTTCATCGACCTATCTGGAAACACCATATATTTT	CASSDLWTGTFIDLSGNTIYF
-	13	-	TRBV30	TRBJ1-5	TGTGCCTGGAGTTTAAGGGGAAATCAGCCCCAGCATTTT	CAWSLRGNQPQHF
-	14	-	TRBV10-2	TRBJ1-1	TGCGCCAGCGGAAGGGGTGGGGTTGGCACTGAAGCTTTCTTT	CASGRGGVGTEAFF
-	15	-	TRBV7-2	TRBJ1-5	TGTGCCAGCAGCTTAGCCGGGTTGAGCAATCAGCCCCAGCATTTT	CASSLAGLSNQPQHF
-	16	few	TRBV11-1	TRBJ2-7	TGTGCCAGCAGCCCTGGGGGTGCGGGCTCCACCTACGAGCAGTACTTC	CASSPGGAGSTYEQYF
TRBD1	13	-	TRBV20-1	TRBJ1-6	TGCAGTGCTAGTCACAGGGGAAATTCACCCCTCCACTTT	CSASHRGNSPLHF
-	12	-	TRBV7-9	TRBJ2-1	TGTGCCAGCAGCTACCACTCTGGTGAGCAGTTCTTC	CASSYHSGEQFF
-	15	-	TRBV4-1	TRBJ2-7	TGCGCCAGCAGCCAAGATCTTCGGAGTTCCTACGAGCAGTACTTC	CASSQDLRSSYEQYF
-	13	-	TRBV6-5	TRBJ2-1	TGTGCCAGCAGCCAACGAGTCGCCAATGAGCAGTTCTTC	CASSQRVANEQFF
-	15	once	TRBV9	TRBJ1-2	TGTGCCAGCAGCGTAGTGCCGGACAGTAACTATGGCTACACCTTC	CASSVVPDSNYGYTF
TRBD1	16	-	TRBV3-1/TRBV3-2	TRBJ1-2	TGTGCCAGCAGCCAAGAAGGCAGGGGGCGCGACTATGGCTACACCTTC	CASSQEGRGRDYGYTF
TRBD1	13	-	TRBV5-5	TRBJ2-1	TGTGCCAGCAGCCCGACAGGGCTGGATGAGCAGTTCTTC	CASSPTGLDEQFF
-	13	-	TRBV13	TRBJ2-7	TGTGCCAGCAGCTTAGCCTATAGCTCGGCGCAGTACTTC	CASSLAYSSAQYF
-	15	many	TRBV10-3	TRBJ2-7	TGTGCCACCGCGGGGTCTGGGGCGGGTCCCTACGAGCAGTACTTC	CATAGSGAGPYEQYF
-	13	-	TRBV3-1/TRBV3-2	TRBJ2-1	TGTGCCAGCAGTTCAAGGGTCGACAATGAGCAGTTCTTC	CASSSRVDNEQFF
-	13	once	TRBV11-2	TRBJ1-1	TGTGCCAGCAGCTGGCGGATGGAGGCAGAAGCTTTCTTT	CASSWRMEAEAFF
-	12	once	TRBV6-5	TRBJ2-1	TGTGCCAGCAGTTCAAATTTGGGTGAGCAGTTCTTC	CASSSNLGEQFF
TRBD1	16	-	TRBV5-1	TRBJ1-2	TGCGCCAGCAGCTTAGGTCCGGGACAGGGGGCTTATGGCTACACCTTC	CASSLGPGQGAYGYTF
-	12	-	TRBV27	TRBJ2-7	TGTGCCTCGGGAAGAGGATACTACGAGCAGTACTTC	CASGRGYYEQYF
TRBD2	15	-	TRBV7-7	TRBJ2-1	TGTGCTAGCAGCGATGGGACTAGATCCTACAATGAGCAGTTCTTC	CASSDGTRSYNEQFF
TRBD1	13	-	TRBV6-5	TRBJ2-2	TGTGCCAGCCGACAGGGAAGGTTCGGGGAGCTGTTTTTT	CASRQGRFGELFF
TRBD1	14	-	TRBV6-5	TRBJ1-2	TGTGCCAGCAAATTATCCCGGACAGGGCGCGGCTACACCTTC	CASKLSRTGRGYTF
-	15	once	TRBV6-5	TRBJ1-1	TGTGCCAGCAGTTGGGGCCTGCTAATGAACACTGAAGCTTTCTTT	CASSWGLLMNTEAFF